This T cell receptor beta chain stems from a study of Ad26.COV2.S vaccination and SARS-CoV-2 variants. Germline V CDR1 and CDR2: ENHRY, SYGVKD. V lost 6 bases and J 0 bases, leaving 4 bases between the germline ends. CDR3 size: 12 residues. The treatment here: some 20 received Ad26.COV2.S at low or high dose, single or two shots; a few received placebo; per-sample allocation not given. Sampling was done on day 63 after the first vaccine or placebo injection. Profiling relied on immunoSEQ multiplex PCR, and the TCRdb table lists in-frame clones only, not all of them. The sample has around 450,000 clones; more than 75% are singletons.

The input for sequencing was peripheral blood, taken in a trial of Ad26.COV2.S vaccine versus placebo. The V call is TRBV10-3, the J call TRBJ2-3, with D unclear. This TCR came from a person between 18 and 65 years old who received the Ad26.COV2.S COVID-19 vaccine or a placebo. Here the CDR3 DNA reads TGTGCCATCAGGACTAGCACAGATACGCAGTATTTT. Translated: CAIRTSTDTQYF.